This is a list of T cell receptor beta chains from one sample in a study of blood T cell repertoires in COVID-19. Profiled with immunoSEQ multiplex PCR; TCRdb holds only in-frame clones, not every one. Of hundreds of thousands of clones listed, about 83% were seen once; the top ten hold 5.5% to 8%. The sequencing sample was made of peripheral blood. These receptors all stem from a man in his 60s who had recovered from COVID-19. The CDR3 runs from the conserved cysteine through the conserved F or W. A D gene is named only where the DNA matches it firmly. Rows may omit the clone size; those that give it use once, few, many or a size class.

v_call: TRBV9
j_call: TRBJ2-5
clone_size: once
d_call: TRBD2
cdr3_nt: TGTGCCAGCAGCGTTCAGGTCGGGGGGGGAGAGACCCAGTACTTC
cdr3_aa: CASSVQVGGGETQYF

v_call: TRBV6-2/TRBV6-3
j_call: TRBJ1-5
clone_size: NA
d_call: TRBD1
cdr3_nt: TGTGCCAGCAGCCCCGGGACAGGGGGAGGCAATCAGCCCCAGCATTTT
cdr3_aa: CASSPGTGGGNQPQHF

v_call: TRBV7-8
j_call: TRBJ1-3
clone_size: NA
d_call: NA
cdr3_nt: TGTGCCAGCAGCTTGGGATCAGGGGCTGGAAACACCATATATTTT
cdr3_aa: CASSLGSGAGNTIYF

v_call: TRBV7-9
j_call: TRBJ1-4
clone_size: NA
d_call: NA
cdr3_nt: TGTGCCAGCAGCTCTGCGACAGCCCATGAAAAACTGTTTTTT
cdr3_aa: CASSSATAHEKLFF

v_call: TRBV5-8
j_call: TRBJ1-5
clone_size: NA
d_call: TRBD1
cdr3_nt: TGTGCCAGCAGGGACAGGGGCTTCAATCAGCCCCAGCATTTT
cdr3_aa: CASRDRGFNQPQHF

v_call: TRBV30
j_call: TRBJ2-1
clone_size: NA
d_call: TRBD2
cdr3_nt: TGTGCCTGGGGTTCCGGGACTAGCGGTCCTTACAATGAGCAGTTCTTC
cdr3_aa: CAWGSGTSGPYNEQFF

v_call: TRBV5-1
j_call: TRBJ2-3
clone_size: NA
d_call: TRBD2
cdr3_nt: TGCGCCAGCAGCTTTCTAGCGGGTTTCACAGATACGCAGTATTTT
cdr3_aa: CASSFLAGFTDTQYF

v_call: TRBV24-1
j_call: TRBJ2-3
clone_size: NA
d_call: TRBD1
cdr3_nt: TGTGCCACCAGTGACCCCGGACAGGGCACAGATACGCAGTATTTT
cdr3_aa: CATSDPGQGTDTQYF

v_call: TRBV27
j_call: TRBJ2-3
clone_size: NA
d_call: TRBD2
cdr3_nt: TGTGCCAGCAGCCGACTAGGGCTAGCGGGGTTCACAGATACGCAGTATTTT
cdr3_aa: CASSRLGLAGFTDTQYF

v_call: TRBV15
j_call: TRBJ2-7
clone_size: NA
d_call: NA
cdr3_nt: TGTGCCACCAGCAGAGATCGGTTATACGAGCAGTACTTC
cdr3_aa: CATSRDRLYEQYF

v_call: TRBV18
j_call: TRBJ2-3
clone_size: NA
d_call: TRBD2
cdr3_nt: TGTGCCAGCTCACCACCGCGGGAGGGCACAGATACGCAGTATTTT
cdr3_aa: CASSPPREGTDTQYF

v_call: TRBV30
j_call: TRBJ1-2
clone_size: NA
d_call: TRBD1
cdr3_nt: TGTGCCTGGAACACCGGGACAGAGTATGGCTACACCTTC
cdr3_aa: CAWNTGTEYGYTF

v_call: TRBV30
j_call: TRBJ1-3
clone_size: NA
d_call: NA
cdr3_nt: TGTGCCTGCCAAGGGGGCACCATATATTTT
cdr3_aa: CACQGGTIYF

v_call: TRBV7-9
j_call: TRBJ1-6
clone_size: NA
d_call: NA
cdr3_nt: TGTGCCAGCAGCTTCGATGACAGGTTGGGCTCACCCCTCCACTTT
cdr3_aa: CASSFDDRLGSPLHF

v_call: TRBV11-2
j_call: TRBJ2-7
clone_size: NA
d_call: TRBD1
cdr3_nt: TGTGCCAGCAGCTTGGGACAGGGCTTTTCCTACGAGCAGTACTTC
cdr3_aa: CASSLGQGFSYEQYF

v_call: TRBV3-1/TRBV3-2
j_call: TRBJ2-3
clone_size: NA
d_call: TRBD2
cdr3_nt: TGTGCCAGCGAAGCGGGGGGGCGGGTAGATACGCAGTATTTT
cdr3_aa: CASEAGGRVDTQYF

v_call: TRBV12-3/TRBV12-4
j_call: TRBJ2-5
clone_size: NA
d_call: NA
cdr3_nt: TGTGCCAGCACCCCCGCGCCAGAGACCCAGTACTTC
cdr3_aa: CASTPAPETQYF

v_call: TRBV2
j_call: TRBJ2-2
clone_size: NA
d_call: NA
cdr3_nt: TGTGCCAGCCGGACATCTGCCGGGGAGCTGTTTTTT
cdr3_aa: CASRTSAGELFF

v_call: TRBV5-4
j_call: TRBJ1-2
clone_size: NA
d_call: TRBD1
cdr3_nt: TGTGCCAGCAGCTGGGACAGGGAGTATGGCTACACCTTC
cdr3_aa: CASSWDREYGYTF

v_call: TRBV5-4
j_call: TRBJ2-3
clone_size: NA
d_call: NA
cdr3_nt: TGTGCCGGGTCCATTGGGGCACGGACAGATACGCAGTATTTT
cdr3_aa: CAGSIGARTDTQYF

v_call: TRBV7-2
j_call: TRBJ1-1
clone_size: NA
d_call: NA
cdr3_nt: TGTGCCAGCAGCAGTGATCGGGGGTCGCCATCCGTAGAAGCTTTCTTT
cdr3_aa: CASSSDRGSPSVEAFF

v_call: TRBV3-1/TRBV3-2
j_call: TRBJ1-1
clone_size: NA
d_call: TRBD1
cdr3_nt: TGTGCCAGCAGCCGGGGACAGGGAACAGCTTTCTTT
cdr3_aa: CASSRGQGTAFF

v_call: TRBV5-1
j_call: TRBJ1-1
clone_size: NA
d_call: NA
cdr3_nt: TGCGCCAGCAGCTTGGAGGCAGGGGCGGCTTTCTTT
cdr3_aa: CASSLEAGAAFF

v_call: TRBV5-4
j_call: TRBJ1-2
clone_size: NA
d_call: TRBD1
cdr3_nt: TGTGCCAGCAGCTTTGGGACAGGGGTCTATGGCTACACCTTC
cdr3_aa: CASSFGTGVYGYTF

v_call: TRBV7-9
j_call: TRBJ2-3
clone_size: NA
d_call: NA
cdr3_nt: TGTGCCAGCAGCTTCTCCAGGGCCCTCTTTGATACGCAGTATTTT
cdr3_aa: CASSFSRALFDTQYF

v_call: TRBV28
j_call: TRBJ1-1
clone_size: NA
d_call: NA
cdr3_nt: TGTGCCAGCAGTTTGAGCTTAATGAACACTGAAGCTTTCTTT
cdr3_aa: CASSLSLMNTEAFF

v_call: TRBV30
j_call: TRBJ2-1
clone_size: few
d_call: TRBD1
cdr3_nt: TGTGCCTGGAGTAGACAGGGAGCTGAGCAGTTCTTC
cdr3_aa: CAWSRQGAEQFF

v_call: TRBV5-1
j_call: TRBJ2-5
clone_size: NA
d_call: NA
cdr3_nt: TGCGCCAGCAGCCTACAGGAAGAGACCCAGTACTTC
cdr3_aa: CASSLQEETQYF

v_call: TRBV27
j_call: TRBJ2-3
clone_size: NA
d_call: NA
cdr3_nt: TGTGCCAGCAGTCCCAGGACGTGGCGGGGGCCGCTACGTAGCACAGATACGCAGTATTTT
cdr3_aa: CASSPRTWRGPLRSTDTQYF

v_call: TRBV5-1
j_call: TRBJ1-1
clone_size: NA
d_call: TRBD1
cdr3_nt: TGCGCCAGCAGCTCCGGTCCGGGACAGGTGAACACTGAAGCTTTCTTT
cdr3_aa: CASSSGPGQVNTEAFF

v_call: TRBV6-1
j_call: TRBJ2-2
clone_size: NA
d_call: TRBD2
cdr3_nt: TGTGCCAGCAGTGTCCGGGAGGGCCGAGACACCGGGGAGCTGTTTTTT
cdr3_aa: CASSVREGRDTGELFF

v_call: TRBV10-3
j_call: TRBJ2-1
clone_size: NA
d_call: TRBD2
cdr3_nt: TGTGCCATCAGGTGGACTAGCGGGAGGATCGAGAATGAGCAGTTCTTC
cdr3_aa: CAIRWTSGRIENEQFF

v_call: TRBV24-1
j_call: TRBJ1-5
clone_size: few
d_call: TRBD1
cdr3_nt: TGTGCCACCAGTCAGGGGGGCAATCAGCCCCAGCATTTT
cdr3_aa: CATSQGGNQPQHF